This is a list of T cell receptor beta chains from one sample in a study of Graves' ophthalmopathy and Graves' hyperthyroidism. TCRdb called the multiplex PCR reads again in MiXCR, with one record for every CDR3 protein. The repertoire holds 230,000 or so distinct CDR3 sequences, less than 55% seen once, with more than 45% in the top ten. Specimen: peripheral blood. The receptors originated from an adult man with Graves' ophthalmopathy. Each CDR3 is given with its conserved first and last residue. Each record gives: J gene, clone size, V gene, CDR3 protein. The size of a clone is reported for some rows only, either as once, few or many, or as a class for expanded clones.

j_gene: TRBJ2-6; abundance: few; v_gene: TRBV5-1; CDR3aa: CASNTGQGTGANVLTF
j_gene: TRBJ2-7; abundance: NA; v_gene: TRBV6-5; CDR3aa: CASSRTGVTDEQYF
j_gene: TRBJ2-5; abundance: NA; v_gene: TRBV19; CDR3aa: CASRPWDRAQETQYF
j_gene: TRBJ2-5; abundance: NA; v_gene: TRBV7-7; CDR3aa: CASSLAGNQETQYF
j_gene: TRBJ1-2; abundance: many; v_gene: TRBV29-1; CDR3aa: CSVGGRAVGYTF
j_gene: TRBJ2-3; abundance: NA; v_gene: TRBV29-1; CDR3aa: CSVGASGSTDTQYF
j_gene: TRBJ2-7; abundance: NA; v_gene: TRBV5-1; CDR3aa: CASSLRRTGVDEQYF
j_gene: TRBJ2-2; abundance: few; v_gene: TRBV10-3; CDR3aa: CAISVGQGDTGELFF
j_gene: TRBJ1-5; abundance: NA; v_gene: TRBV19; CDR3aa: CARSMNGQPQHF
j_gene: TRBJ1-4; abundance: few; v_gene: TRBV7-2; CDR3aa: CASSPRISTNEKLFF
j_gene: TRBJ1-6; abundance: NA; v_gene: TRBV10-3; CDR3aa: CAISPRESVSPLHF
j_gene: TRBJ1-1; abundance: few; v_gene: TRBV20-1; CDR3aa: CSARDPGTNTEAFF
j_gene: TRBJ2-2; abundance: NA; v_gene: TRBV7-9; CDR3aa: CASSLGQITGELFF
j_gene: TRBJ1-3; abundance: once; v_gene: TRBV9; CDR3aa: CASSPSIGSTGNTIYF
j_gene: TRBJ2-2; abundance: few; v_gene: TRBV7-8; CDR3aa: CASTQVANTGELFF
j_gene: TRBJ2-1; abundance: NA; v_gene: TRBV2; CDR3aa: CASSVTRIREQFF
j_gene: TRBJ2-7; abundance: NA; v_gene: TRBV7-2; CDR3aa: CASSLGTSQRSEQYF
j_gene: TRBJ2-6; abundance: NA; v_gene: TRBV4-2; CDR3aa: CASSQERTVGANVLTF
j_gene: TRBJ2-5; abundance: NA; v_gene: TRBV5-6; CDR3aa: CASSAGVRQTQYF
j_gene: TRBJ1-5; abundance: NA; v_gene: TRBV24-1; CDR3aa: CATSASGRGNEPQHF
j_gene: TRBJ2-5; abundance: NA; v_gene: TRBV19; CDR3aa: CASSIDGFQETQYF
j_gene: TRBJ1-3; abundance: NA; v_gene: TRBV7-9; CDR3aa: CASSFGSGGSGNTIYF
j_gene: TRBJ2-7; abundance: NA; v_gene: TRBV12-3/TRBV12-4; CDR3aa: CASSTLAYEQYF
j_gene: TRBJ1-5; abundance: NA; v_gene: TRBV20-1; CDR3aa: CSASNQGPEPQHF
j_gene: TRBJ1-4; abundance: NA; v_gene: TRBV19; CDR3aa: CASSAQGTTNEKLFF
j_gene: TRBJ2-7; abundance: NA; v_gene: TRBV29-1; CDR3aa: CSVEDADRAYEQYF
j_gene: TRBJ1-1; abundance: many; v_gene: TRBV24-1; CDR3aa: CATSDSGATEAFF
j_gene: TRBJ1-1; abundance: NA; v_gene: TRBV4-2; CDR3aa: CASRRQGGTNTEAFF